This TCR beta chain was identified in a study of blood T cell repertoires in COVID-19. In the study overall: COVID-19 samples from acute and convalescent phases originated in the United States, Italy and Spain.

This CDR3 contains 15 residues. Germline CDR1 and CDR2: SEHNR and FQNEAQ (reference sequence). The ends lost 0 bases at V and 0 bases at J; junction bases unmatched: 1. Per the original methods: Scientists estimated how many nucleated cells there were by amplifying reference gene primers. The data were produced by immunoSEQ multiplex PCR, yet TCRdb's version contains in-frame clones alone and is incomplete. That table supplies the V and J calls and clone size; D and trimming were determined from the DNA. Counted here are about 330,000 clones, roughly 90% occurring once; the ten biggest clones make up roughly 4.1%. Comments on this clone: This sample also contains other DNA sequences that code for the same CDR3.

Input material: peripheral blood. This chain links TRBV7-9 with TRBJ1-1; 7 positions agree with TRBD1. The sequence was collected from a woman aged 50 to 60 with active or convalescent COVID-19. The CDR3, as DNA: TGTGCCAGCAGCTTAGCGACAGGGATGAACACTGAAGCTTTCTTT. Residues: CASSLATGMNTEAFF.